Listed here is a single TCR beta chain. The antigen is undetermined. Sample treatment: oral pan-JAK inhibitor, 5-10 mg twice daily. This record belongs to a study of CD8+ T cells in alopecia areata. Broader study findings: The study found higher clonality in lesional than normal scalp, especially in alopecia totalis/universalis.

RNA was extracted and reverse transcribed into cDNA as the sequencing template. Some clones are missing from TCRdb's copy, which holds only in-frame ones; the method was immunoSEQ multiplex PCR. Among more than 130,000 clones listed, approximately 80% were seen once. Germline V CDR1 and CDR2: MNHEY, SMNVEV (reference sequence). The CDR3 is 13 residues long. Trimming took 5 bases from V and 6 from J, leaving 11 bases between them. The V call is TRBV27, the J call TRBJ2-1; D might be TRBD1 (6 bases). This specimen was CD8+ T cells sorted from blood, taken at week 4, from a patient treated with tofacitinib. The sequence was collected from a human donor with alopecia areata. This CDR3 reads CASSIGQINEQFF. The CDR3 coding sequence is TGTGCCAGCAGTATAGGACAGATCAATGAGCAGTTCTTC.